The source of this TCR beta chain is a study of blood T cell repertoires in COVID-19. About the study: Some COVID-19 samples were acute and others convalescent; all came from the United States, Italy and Spain. Sources were T cells, B-cell-depleted T cells, or PBMCs; the material itself was cDNA or gDNA.

Unmatched junction bases numbered 8, after V lost 5 bases and J lost 4 bases. This CDR3 is built from 16 residues. Germline assignment: CDR1 MDHEN and CDR2 SYDVKM. Per the authors' pipeline: How many nucleated cells were present was estimated from reference gene primer amplification. Using immunoSEQ multiplex PCR, the repertoire was profiled, and TCRdb retains in-frame clones only, with some absent. V and J calls and clone size are copied from that table; D and trimming were computed from the DNA. The sample contains around 24,000 clones, approximately 87% of which appear only once. The sequencing sample was made of peripheral blood. The receptor was derived from a human donor in a cohort sampled during active COVID-19. V usage is TRBV28 and J usage is TRBJ1-6; 7 bases are shared with TRBD1. In DNA, the CDR3 is TGTGCCAGCAGTCCCACCAGGACAGGATATAATTCACCCCTCCACTTT. Translating gives CASSPTRTGYNSPLHF.